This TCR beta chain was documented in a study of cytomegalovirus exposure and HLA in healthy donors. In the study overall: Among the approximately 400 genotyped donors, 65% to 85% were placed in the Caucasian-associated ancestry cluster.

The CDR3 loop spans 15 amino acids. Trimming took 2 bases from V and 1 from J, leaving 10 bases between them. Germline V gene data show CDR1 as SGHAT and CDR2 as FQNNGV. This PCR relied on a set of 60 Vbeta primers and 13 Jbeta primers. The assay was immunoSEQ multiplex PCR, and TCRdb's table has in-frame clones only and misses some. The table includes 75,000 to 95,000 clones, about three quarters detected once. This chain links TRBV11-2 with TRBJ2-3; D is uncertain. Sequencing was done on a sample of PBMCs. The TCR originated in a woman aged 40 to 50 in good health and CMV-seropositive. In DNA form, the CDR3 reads TGTGCCAGCAGCTTATTGAGGCCCGGCACAGATACGCAGTATTTT. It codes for CASSLLRPGTDTQYF.